What follows are 13 T cell receptor beta chains derived from one specimen sequenced in a study of beta chain features in type 1 diabetes. What was sequenced were expressed TCRB transcripts, since all of the isolated RNA had been reverse transcribed. TCRdb's copy holds only in-frame clones and misses some; the assay was immunoSEQ multiplex PCR. The profile covers about 220,000 clones, with roughly 11% appearing a single time and approximately 1.3% taken by the ten largest. Sequencing was carried out using central memory CD4+ T cells from blood. These TCRs come from a man aged 18 to 30 in good health.

This clone has a count of ten or more. The chain is built from TRBV10-1 and TRBJ2-1, with TRBD2 identical over 7 bases. From germline, CDR1 is WNHNN and CDR2 SYGVQD (reference sequence). The J segment lost 4 bases and the V segment lost 4 bases, leaving 4 bases of the junction unmatched. The CDR3 runs 14 residues. CDR3 residues: CASSASSGYNEQFF. The CDR3 region has the DNA TGCGCCAGCAGTGCGTCTAGCGGTTACAATGAGCAGTTCTTC.

The V gene is TRBV29-1, the J gene TRBJ2-3; D gene ambiguous. The V gene's germline CDR1 is SQVTM and CDR2 ANQGSEA. There are 15 residues in the CDR3. Trimming took off 1 base at V and 0 bases at J, with 11 bases between the two ends. The CDR3 sequence: CSVEGAVLSTDTQYF. The CDR3 DNA reads TGCAGCGTTGAAGGTGCAGTACTTAGCACAGATACGCAGTATTTT.

The sample holds a few counts of this clone. This sequence joins TRBV19 and TRBJ1-1; D unresolved. Germline CDR1 LNHDA, CDR2 SQIVND (reference sequence). The germline V and J ends were trimmed by 1 base and 0 bases, with 12 bases remaining between them. The CDR3 sequence is 16 residues long. The CDR3 nucleotides are TGTGCCAGTAGTATAGTGGCAGGTGTCATGAACACTGAAGCTTTCTTT. Amino acid sequence: CASSIVAGVMNTEAFF.

The chain uses TRBV4-3 and TRBJ2-1; D uncertain. The CDR3 extends over 16 amino acids. Trimming cost V 4 bases and J 7 bases, with 20 bases left between them. Germline V gene data show CDR1 as LGHNA and CDR2 as YSLEER. The CDR3 DNA reads TGCGCCAGCAGCCTTGAGACGGGCCCAGCTGAGAATGAGCAGTTCTTC. This translates into CASSLETGPAENEQFF.

The J gene is TRBJ2-3, the V gene TRBV7-2; maybe TRBD2 (5 bases). This CDR3 spans 17 amino acids. Trimming took 5 bases from V and 2 from J, leaving 20 bases between them. Germline V CDR1 and CDR2: SGHTA, FQGNSA. The CDR3 region is CASSQSGGSYTTDTQYF. In nucleotides, the CDR3 is TGTGCCAGCAGCCAAAGCGGTGGCAGCTATACCACAGATACGCAGTATTTT.

This clone has just a few counts. DNA of the CDR3: TGTGCCAGCAGCGTCCTTTCCAGCGGTACGCAGTATTTT. It yields the protein CASSVLSSGTQYF. The chain combines TRBV9 with TRBJ2-3, with D possibly being TRBD2 (5 bases). CDR1 and CDR2 from the germline V gene are SGDLS and YYNGEE. The length of the CDR3 is 13 residues. Between the trimmed V and J ends, which lost 2 bases and 8 bases, there was a span of 12 bases. The whole variable domain, filled in from reference TRBV9 and TRBJ2-3, reads DSGVTQTPKHLITATGQRVTLRCSPRSGDLSVYWYQQSLDQGLQFLIQYYNGEERAKGNILERFSAQQFPDLHSELNLSSLELGDSALYFCASSVLSSGTQYFGPGTRLTVL.

This clone was observed a handful of times. The chain joins TRBV25-1 to TRBJ1-2; D uncertain. Trimming stripped 3 bases from V and 8 bases from J, with 10 bases between. Germline V gene lookup returns CDR1 MGHDK and CDR2 SYGVNS. This CDR3 contains 12 residues. CDR3 nucleotides: TGTGCCAGCAGTGAGGGCAGTAGGGGCTACACCTTC. Translating it yields CASSEGSRGYTF.

The gene calls are TRBV30 and TRBJ2-3; 8 bases are a match to TRBD2. The germline gives CDR1 GTSNPN, CDR2 SVGIG (reference sequence). V was pared by 7 bases and J by 1 base, with 7 bases of the junction left unmatched. The CDR3 consists of 14 residues. DNA for the CDR3: TGTGCCTATATCACAGCGGGGGGCACAGATACGCAGTATTTT. It is translated as CAYITAGGTDTQYF.

The rearrangement links TRBV10-2 to TRBJ2-7, with D possibly being TRBD1 (7 bases). The ends were cut back, 2 bases at V and 9 bases at J, with 11 bases in the middle. This CDR3 contains 12 residues. Per the germline V gene, CDR1 is WSHSY and CDR2 is SAAADI. The CDR3 DNA reads TGCGCCAGCAGTGAGCCGCAGGGGGGGCAGTACTTC. It codes for CASSEPQGGQYF.

In its sample, this clone was seen a few times. The CDR3 sequence: CASSLKEGGETQYF. As DNA, the CDR3 is TGTGCCAGCAGCTTGAAAGAAGGGGGGGAGACCCAGTACTTC. The chain couples TRBV5-4 to TRBJ2-5; either TRBD1 or TRBD2 may fit D (6 bases each). In germline, CDR1 is SGHNT, CDR2 YYREEE (reference sequence). The CDR3 length is 14 residues. The V end lost 1 base, the J end lost 5 bases, and 12 bases lay between the germline ends.

The V call is TRBV15, the J call TRBJ2-7; a possible D gene is TRBD1 (6 bases). V shed 4 bases and J shed 2 bases, with 9 bases lying between them. CDR1 and CDR2 (germline): LNHNV, YYDKDF (reference sequence). The CDR3 extends over 13 amino acids. CDR3: CATSTRTAYEQYF. CDR3 sequence (DNA): TGTGCCACCAGCACTAGGACAGCCTACGAGCAGTACTTC.

This clone was seen a few times. The gene calls are TRBV6-6 and TRBJ1-5; no firm D call. V gave up 6 bases and J gave up 2 bases, with 8 bases separating them. The CDR3 runs 13 residues. Germline V gives CDR1 MNHNY, CDR2 SVGAGI (reference sequence). The CDR3 region is CASRTTGNQPQHF. CDR3 DNA: TGTGCCAGCAGGACCACGGGCAATCAGCCCCAGCATTTT.

This clone has just a few counts. The chain carries TRBV25-1 and TRBJ2-5; D might be TRBD1 (6 bases). Trimming removed 4 bases at V and 5 bases at J, with 11 bases between. CDR3 size: 13 residues. Germline V gene data show CDR1 as MGHDK and CDR2 as SYGVNS. CDR3 amino acids: CASSAGARETQYF. CDR3 DNA sequence: TGTGCCAGCAGTGCAGGGGCCAGGGAGACCCAGTACTTC.